This TCR beta chain was profiled in a study of identical twins. Study outcomes and limitations: Out-of-frame alpha sequences shared by twins showed excess low generation probability.

A single record per CDR3 protein comes from TCRdb applying MiXCR to the 5' RACE reads. The sample includes approximately 700,000 distinct CDR3 sequences, approximately 18% seen only once; the top ten take about an eighth. The CDR3 covers 15 residues. The germline V gene has CDR1 MNHEY and CDR2 SVGAGI. J lost 2 bases, V lost 4 bases, and 6 bases had no gene match. Notes on this clonotype: As yet, its antigen is unknown.

The data were also submitted as part of a second study, on T cells expressing NK-cell markers.

Sequencing was performed on PBMCs. The rearrangement joins TRBV6-5 to TRBJ2-7, with 9 bases matching TRBD1. This TCR was recovered from a woman aged 18-30 years in good health. CDR3 DNA: TGTGCCAGCAGTTCCGGGACAGGGATACCCTACGAGCAGTACTTC. As protein: CASSSGTGIPYEQYF.